This T cell receptor (beta chain) was identified during a study of T cell responses to AZD1222 COVID-19 vaccine. This table comes from immunoSEQ multiplex PCR, and its TCRdb copy is limited to in-frame clones, with some not included. The profile shows 90,000 to 120,000 clones, nearly 90% of them singletons. Findings of the study overall: At baseline, seropositivity was found in only six AZD1222 recipients. Sampling that yielded the repertoires occurred only after the peak T cell response. White British people made up most donors, females outnumbered males, and clonal diversity was possibly underestimated.

This clone was recorded a few times. Its specificity is unknown. This sequence was found in an adult who received the AZD1222 COVID-19 vaccine. Sequences were derived from peripheral blood, sampled 28 days after the second AZD1222 dose.

CDR3 nucleotide sequence: TGCGCCAGCAGCCTCAGGGGGGGGGCCTCCCGGCTCTCTGGGGCCAACGTCCTGACTTTC. Translation: CASSLRGGASRLSGANVLTF. This sequence joins TRBV10-1 and TRBJ2-6; the D call may be TRBD1 or TRBD2 (7 bases each). CDR3 length: 20 residues. The V and J ends lost 6 bases and 0 bases respectively, with 24 bases between them. Germline CDR1 and CDR2: WNHNN and SYGVQD (reference sequence).